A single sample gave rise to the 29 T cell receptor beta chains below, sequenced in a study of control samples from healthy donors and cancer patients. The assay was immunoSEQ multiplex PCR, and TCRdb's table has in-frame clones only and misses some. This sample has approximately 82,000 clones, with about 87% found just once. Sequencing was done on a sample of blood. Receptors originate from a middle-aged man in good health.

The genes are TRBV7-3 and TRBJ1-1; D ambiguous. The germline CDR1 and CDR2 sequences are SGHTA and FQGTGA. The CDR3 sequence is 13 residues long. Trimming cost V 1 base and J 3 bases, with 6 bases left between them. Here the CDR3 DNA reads TGTGCCAGCAGCTTAAAACCGGACACTGAAGCTTTCTTT. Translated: CASSLKPDTEAFF.

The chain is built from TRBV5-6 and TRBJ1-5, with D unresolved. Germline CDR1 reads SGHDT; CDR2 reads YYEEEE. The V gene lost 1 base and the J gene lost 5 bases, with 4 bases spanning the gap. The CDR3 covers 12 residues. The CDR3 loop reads CASSLQDQPQHF. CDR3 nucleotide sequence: TGTGCCAGCAGCTTGCAGGATCAGCCCCAGCATTTT.

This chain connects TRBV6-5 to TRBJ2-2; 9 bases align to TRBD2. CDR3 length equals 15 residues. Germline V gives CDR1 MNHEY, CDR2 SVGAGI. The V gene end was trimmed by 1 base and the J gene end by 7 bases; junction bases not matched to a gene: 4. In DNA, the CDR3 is TGTGCCAGCAGTTACTTGACTAGCGGCGGCGGGGAGCTGTTTTTT. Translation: CASSYLTSGGGELFF.

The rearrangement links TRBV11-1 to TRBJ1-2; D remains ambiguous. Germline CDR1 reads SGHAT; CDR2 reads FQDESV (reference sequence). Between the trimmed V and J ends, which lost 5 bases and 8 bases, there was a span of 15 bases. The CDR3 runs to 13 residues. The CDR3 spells CASSLGSFGGYTF. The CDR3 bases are TGTGCCAGCAGCCTCGGGAGTTTCGGCGGCTACACCTTC.

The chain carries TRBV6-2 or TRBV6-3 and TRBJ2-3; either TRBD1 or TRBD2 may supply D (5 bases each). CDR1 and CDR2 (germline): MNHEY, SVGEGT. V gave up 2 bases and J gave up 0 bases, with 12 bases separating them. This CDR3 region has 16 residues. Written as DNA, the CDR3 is TGTGCCAGCAGTTACCACGGGACGTCGAGCACAGATACGCAGTATTTT. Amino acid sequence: CASSYHGTSSTDTQYF.

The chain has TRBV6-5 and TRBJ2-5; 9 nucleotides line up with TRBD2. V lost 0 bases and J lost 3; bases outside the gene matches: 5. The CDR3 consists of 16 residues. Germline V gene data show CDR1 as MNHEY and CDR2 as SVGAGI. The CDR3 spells CASSYSGGGGEETQYF. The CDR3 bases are TGTGCCAGCAGTTACTCTGGCGGGGGGGGAGAAGAGACCCAGTACTTC.

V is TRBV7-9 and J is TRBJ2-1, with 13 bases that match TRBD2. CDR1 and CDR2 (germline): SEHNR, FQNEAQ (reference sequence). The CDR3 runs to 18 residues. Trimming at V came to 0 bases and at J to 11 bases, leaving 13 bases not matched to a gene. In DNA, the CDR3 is TGTGCCAGCAGCTTAGCGTTCACTAGCGGGAGGGCCCGTATAAAGCAGTTCTTC. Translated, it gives CASSLAFTSGRARIKQFF. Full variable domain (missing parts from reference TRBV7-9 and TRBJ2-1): DTGVSQNPRHKITKRGQNVTFRCDPISEHNRLYWYRQTLGQGPEFLTYFQNEAQLEKSRLLSDRFSAERPKGSFSTLEIQRTEQGDSAMYLCASSLAFTSGRARIKQFFGPGTRLTVL.

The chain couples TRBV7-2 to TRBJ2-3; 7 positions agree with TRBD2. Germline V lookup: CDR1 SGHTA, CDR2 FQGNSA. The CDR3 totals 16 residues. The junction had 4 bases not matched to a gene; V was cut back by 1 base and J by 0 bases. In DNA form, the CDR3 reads TGTGCCAGCAGCTTAGATAGGGGAGGGAGCACAGATACGCAGTATTTT. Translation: CASSLDRGGSTDTQYF.

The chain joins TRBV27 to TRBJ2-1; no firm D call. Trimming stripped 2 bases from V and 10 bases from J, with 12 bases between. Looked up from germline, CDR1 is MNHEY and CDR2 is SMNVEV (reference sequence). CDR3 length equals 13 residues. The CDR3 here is CASSLPPRPEQFF. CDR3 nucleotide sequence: TGTGCCAGCAGTTTACCCCCGCGACCGGAGCAGTTCTTC.

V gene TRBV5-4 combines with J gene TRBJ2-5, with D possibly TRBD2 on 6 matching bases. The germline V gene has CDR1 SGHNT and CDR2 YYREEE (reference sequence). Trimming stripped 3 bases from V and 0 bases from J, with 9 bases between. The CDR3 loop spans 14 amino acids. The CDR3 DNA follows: TGTGCCAGCAGCTCCCGGGACTACCAAGAGACCCAGTACTTC. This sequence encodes CASSSRDYQETQYF.

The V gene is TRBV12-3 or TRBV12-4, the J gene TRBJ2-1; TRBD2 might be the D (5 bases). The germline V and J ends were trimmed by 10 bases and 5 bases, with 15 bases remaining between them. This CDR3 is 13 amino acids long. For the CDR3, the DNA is TGTGCCATCGCAGCGGCAGGAGACAATGAGCAGTTCTTC. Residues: CAIAAAGDNEQFF.

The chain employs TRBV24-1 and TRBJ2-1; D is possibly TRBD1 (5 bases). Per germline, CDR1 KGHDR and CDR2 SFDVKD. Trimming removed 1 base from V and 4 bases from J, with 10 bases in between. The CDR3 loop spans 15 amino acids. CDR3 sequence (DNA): TGTGCCACCAGTGATTTCTCCCCAGGGTACAATGAGCAGTTCTTC. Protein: CATSDFSPGYNEQFF.

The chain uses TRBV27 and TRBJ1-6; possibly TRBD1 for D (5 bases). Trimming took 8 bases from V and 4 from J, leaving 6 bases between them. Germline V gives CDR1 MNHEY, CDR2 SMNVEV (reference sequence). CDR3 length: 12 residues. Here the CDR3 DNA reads TGTGCCAGCCGACAGTATAATTCACCCCTCCACTTT. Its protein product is CASRQYNSPLHF.

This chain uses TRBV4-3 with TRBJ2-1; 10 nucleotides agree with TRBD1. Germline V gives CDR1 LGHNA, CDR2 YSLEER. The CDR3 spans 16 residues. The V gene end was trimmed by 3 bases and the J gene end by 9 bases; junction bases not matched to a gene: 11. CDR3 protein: CASSQGPGQGTGEQFF. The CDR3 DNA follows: TGCGCCAGCAGCCAGGGGCCGGGACAGGGGACAGGTGAGCAGTTCTTC.

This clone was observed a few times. CDR3: CASSPRHGDTQYF. DNA for the CDR3: TGTGCCAGCAGCCCCCGCCACGGGGATACGCAGTATTTT. This chain links TRBV7-2 with TRBJ2-3; no clear D gene. Germline values: CDR1 SGHTA, CDR2 FQGNSA. V was cut by 5 bases and J by 6 bases, with 12 bases left in between. This CDR3 contains 13 residues.

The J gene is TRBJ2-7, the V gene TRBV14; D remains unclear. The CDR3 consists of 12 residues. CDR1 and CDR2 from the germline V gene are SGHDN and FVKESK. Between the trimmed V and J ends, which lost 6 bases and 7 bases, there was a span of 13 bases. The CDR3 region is CASSLTYGEQYV. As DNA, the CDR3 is TGTGCCAGCAGTCTGACCTATGGAGAGCAGTACGTC.

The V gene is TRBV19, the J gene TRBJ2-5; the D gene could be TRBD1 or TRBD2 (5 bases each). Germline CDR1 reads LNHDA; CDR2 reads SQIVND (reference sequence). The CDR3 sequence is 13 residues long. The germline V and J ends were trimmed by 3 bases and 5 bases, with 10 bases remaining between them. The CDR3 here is CASSIQGPETQYF. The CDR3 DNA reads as TGTGCCAGTAGTATCCAGGGACCGGAGACCCAGTACTTC. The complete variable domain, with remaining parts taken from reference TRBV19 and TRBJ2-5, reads DGGITQSPKYLFRKEGQNVTLSCEQNLNHDAMYWYRQDPGQGLRLIYYSQIVNDFQKGDIAEGYSVSREKKESFPLTVTSAQKNPTAFYLCASSIQGPETQYFGPGTRLLVL.

As DNA, the CDR3 is TGTGCCAGCAGCGTAGAAGCGGGGGGATACTATGGCTACACCTTC. Translating it yields CASSVEAGGYYGYTF. The chain combines TRBV9 with TRBJ1-2, with D perhaps TRBD1 (5 bases). The V end lost 0 bases, the J end lost 3 bases, and 12 bases lay between the germline ends. In germline, CDR1 is SGDLS, CDR2 YYNGEE. The CDR3 sequence is 15 residues long.

Here the CDR3 DNA reads TGTGCCAGCAGCGTAGAAGGGACAGACAATGAGCAGTTCTTC. This gives the protein CASSVEGTDNEQFF. The rearrangement links TRBV9 to TRBJ2-1, with 7 bases aligning to TRBD1. Trimming cost V 0 bases and J 5 bases; bases outside gene matches: 2. The CDR3 loop spans 14 amino acids. Per germline, CDR1 SGDLS and CDR2 YYNGEE.

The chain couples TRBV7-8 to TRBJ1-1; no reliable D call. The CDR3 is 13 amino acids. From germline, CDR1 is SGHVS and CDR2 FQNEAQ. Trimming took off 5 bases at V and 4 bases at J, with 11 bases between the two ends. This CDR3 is CASSRGLLTEAFF. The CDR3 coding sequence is TGTGCCAGCAGCCGTGGGCTACTCACTGAAGCTTTCTTT.

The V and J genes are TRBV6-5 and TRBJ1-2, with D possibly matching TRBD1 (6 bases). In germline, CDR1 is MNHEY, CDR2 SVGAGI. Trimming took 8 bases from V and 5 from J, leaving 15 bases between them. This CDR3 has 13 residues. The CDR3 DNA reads TGTGCCAGCGGGACAATGGAATATTATGGCTACACCTTC. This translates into CASGTMEYYGYTF.

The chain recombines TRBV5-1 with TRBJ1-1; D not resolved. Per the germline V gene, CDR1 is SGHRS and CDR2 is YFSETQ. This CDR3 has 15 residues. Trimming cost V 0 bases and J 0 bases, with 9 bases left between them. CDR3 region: CASSLAADLNTEAFF. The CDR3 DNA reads TGCGCCAGCAGCTTGGCGGCGGACCTGAACACTGAAGCTTTCTTT.

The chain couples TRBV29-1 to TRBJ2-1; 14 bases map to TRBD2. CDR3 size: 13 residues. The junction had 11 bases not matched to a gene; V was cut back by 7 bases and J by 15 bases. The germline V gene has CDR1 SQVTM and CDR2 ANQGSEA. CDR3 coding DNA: TGCAGCGCCGAGGGGACTAGCGGGAGTAAGGGGTTCTTC. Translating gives CSAEGTSGSKGFF.

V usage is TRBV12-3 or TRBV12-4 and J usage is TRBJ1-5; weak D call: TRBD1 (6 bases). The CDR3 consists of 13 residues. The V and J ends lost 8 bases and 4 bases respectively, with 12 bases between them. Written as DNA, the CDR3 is TGTGCCAGCTCCCCCGACAGGAATCAGCCCCAGCATTTT. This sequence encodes CASSPDRNQPQHF.

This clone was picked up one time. CDR3: CASSYSVIGGGYGYTF. Written as DNA, the CDR3 is TGTGCCAGCAGTTACTCGGTTATCGGGGGCGGCTATGGCTACACCTTC. The V and J genes are TRBV6-5 and TRBJ1-2; D possibly corresponds to TRBD1 (6 bases). This CDR3 is built from 16 residues. Germline CDR1 MNHEY, CDR2 SVGAGI. Trimming shortened V by 0 bases and J by 4 bases, and 15 bases separated the two germline ends.

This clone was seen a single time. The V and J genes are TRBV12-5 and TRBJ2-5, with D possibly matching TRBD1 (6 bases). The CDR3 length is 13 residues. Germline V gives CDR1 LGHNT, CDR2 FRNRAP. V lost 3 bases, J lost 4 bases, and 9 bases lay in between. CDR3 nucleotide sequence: TGTGCTAGTGGTTTCACAGGGATAGAGACCCAGTACTTC. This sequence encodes CASGFTGIETQYF. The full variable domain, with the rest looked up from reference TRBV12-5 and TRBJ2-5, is DARVTQTPRHKVTEMGQEVTMRCQPILGHNTVFWYRQTMMQGLELLAYFRNRAPLDDSGMPKDRFSAEMPDATLATLKIQPSEPRDSAVYFCASGFTGIETQYFGPGTRLLVL.

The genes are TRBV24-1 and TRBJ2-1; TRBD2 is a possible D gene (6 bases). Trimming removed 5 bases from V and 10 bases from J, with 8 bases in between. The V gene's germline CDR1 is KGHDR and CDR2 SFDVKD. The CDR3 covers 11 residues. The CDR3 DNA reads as TGTGCCACCAGTGTGGGGGGAGAGCAGTTCTTC. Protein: CATSVGGEQFF.

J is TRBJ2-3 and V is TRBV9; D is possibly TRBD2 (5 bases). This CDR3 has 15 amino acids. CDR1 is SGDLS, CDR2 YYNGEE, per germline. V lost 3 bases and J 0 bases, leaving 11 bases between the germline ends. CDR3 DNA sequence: TGTGCCAGCAGCGCGTTAGCGTCTAGCACAGATACGCAGTATTTT. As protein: CASSALASSTDTQYF.

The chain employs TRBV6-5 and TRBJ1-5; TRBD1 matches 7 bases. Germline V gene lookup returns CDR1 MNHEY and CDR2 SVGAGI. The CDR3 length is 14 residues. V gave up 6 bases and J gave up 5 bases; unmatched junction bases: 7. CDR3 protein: CASRAPGQHQPQHF. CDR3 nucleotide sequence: TGTGCCAGCAGAGCCCCGGGACAGCATCAGCCCCAGCATTTT.